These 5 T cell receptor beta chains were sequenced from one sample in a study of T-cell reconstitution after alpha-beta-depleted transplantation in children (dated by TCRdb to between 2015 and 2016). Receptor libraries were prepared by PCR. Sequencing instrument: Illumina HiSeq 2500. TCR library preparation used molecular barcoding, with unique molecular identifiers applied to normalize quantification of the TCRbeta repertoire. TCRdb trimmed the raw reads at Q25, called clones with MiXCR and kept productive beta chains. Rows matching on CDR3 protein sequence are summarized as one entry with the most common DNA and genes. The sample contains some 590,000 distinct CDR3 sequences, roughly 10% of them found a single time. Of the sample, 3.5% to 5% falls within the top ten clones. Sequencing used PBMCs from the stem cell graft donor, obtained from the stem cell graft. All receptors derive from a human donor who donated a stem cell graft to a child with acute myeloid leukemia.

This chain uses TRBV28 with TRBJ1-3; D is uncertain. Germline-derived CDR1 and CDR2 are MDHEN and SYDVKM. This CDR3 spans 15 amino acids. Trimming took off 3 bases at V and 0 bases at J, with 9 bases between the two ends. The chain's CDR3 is CASSFGRRSGNTIYF. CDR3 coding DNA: TGTGCCAGCAGTTTTGGGCGGCGCTCTGGAAACACCATATATTTT.

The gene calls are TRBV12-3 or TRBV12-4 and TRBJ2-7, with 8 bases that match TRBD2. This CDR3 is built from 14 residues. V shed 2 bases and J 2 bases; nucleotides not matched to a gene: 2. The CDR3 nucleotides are TGTGCCAGCAGTTTACGGGAGGGCCCCTACGAGCAGTACTTC. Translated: CASSLREGPYEQYF.

The CDR3 bases are TGTGCCAGCAGTCCTCCGGGACAGGGGACCACCGGGGAGCTGTTTTTT. The encoded protein is CASSPPGQGTTGELFF. This chain links TRBV6-1 with TRBJ2-2; 10 nucleotides agree with TRBD1. Germline CDR1 and CDR2: MNHNS and SASEGT. The CDR3 is 16 amino acids. Unmatched junction bases numbered 7, after V lost 5 bases and J lost 4 bases.

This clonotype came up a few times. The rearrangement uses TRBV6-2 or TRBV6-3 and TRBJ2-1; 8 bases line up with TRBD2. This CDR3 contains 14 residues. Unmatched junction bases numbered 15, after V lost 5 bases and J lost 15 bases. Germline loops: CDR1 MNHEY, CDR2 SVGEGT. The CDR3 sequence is CASSPGVAGPIRFF. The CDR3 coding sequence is TGTGCCAGCAGTCCTGGAGTAGCGGGGCCGATCAGGTTCTTC.

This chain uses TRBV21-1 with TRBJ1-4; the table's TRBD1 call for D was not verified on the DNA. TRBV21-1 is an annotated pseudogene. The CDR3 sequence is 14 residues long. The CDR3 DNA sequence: TGTGCCAGCAGGGCGAGGGGGTTTGGTGAAAAACTGTTTTTT. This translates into CASRARGFGEKLFF.